This is a list of T cell receptor beta chains from one sample in a study of T cells of healthy individuals. One entry per CDR3 protein, called by TCRdb with MiXCR from the 5' RACE reads. Among 90,000 to 100,000 distinct CDR3 sequences, roughly 18% were seen once, and the ten largest hold around 6.5%. The receptor set was obtained from a human donor in good health. The CDR3 runs from the conserved cysteine through the conserved F or W. Each record gives: J gene, clone size, V gene, D gene, CDR3 DNA, CDR3 protein. The D gene is left open where the match is weak. Expanded clones are given a class, and other clones once, few, many or no size at all.

j_gene: TRBJ1-4; abundance: many; v_gene: TRBV28; d_gene: .; CDR3nt: TGTGCCAGCAGTTTAGGGGGTGGCACCCTGTTTTTT; CDR3aa: CASSLGGGTLFF
j_gene: TRBJ2-7; abundance: few; v_gene: TRBV20-1; d_gene: TRBD2; CDR3nt: TGCAGTGCTAGAGAGGGACTAGCCTACGAGCAGTACTTC; CDR3aa: CSAREGLAYEQYF
j_gene: TRBJ2-1; abundance: .; v_gene: TRBV19; d_gene: TRBD2; CDR3nt: TGTGCCAGTAGTATAGGGGTCTTTGAGTGGCGGGAGGGCCGAGATGAGCAGTTCTTC; CDR3aa: CASSIGVFEWREGRDEQFF
j_gene: TRBJ1-3; abundance: .; v_gene: TRBV29-1; d_gene: .; CDR3nt: TGCAGCGTTGTGGGGGGTAACTCTGGAAACACCATATATTTT; CDR3aa: CSVVGGNSGNTIYF
j_gene: TRBJ2-2; abundance: .; v_gene: TRBV20-1; d_gene: .; CDR3nt: TGCAGTGCTAGAGATGTGCGGGCCTCGAACACCGGGGAGCTGTTTTTT; CDR3aa: CSARDVRASNTGELFF
j_gene: TRBJ1-4; abundance: few; v_gene: TRBV6-2/TRBV6-3; d_gene: .; CDR3nt: TGTGCCAGCAATCGACGGATTAATGAAAAACTGTTTTTT; CDR3aa: CASNRRINEKLFF
j_gene: TRBJ2-7; abundance: many; v_gene: TRBV20-1; d_gene: TRBD1; CDR3nt: TGCAGTGCTAGAGGGACAGGGAGTCTCTACGAGCAGTACTTC; CDR3aa: CSARGTGSLYEQYF
j_gene: TRBJ1-2; abundance: .; v_gene: TRBV2; d_gene: TRBD1; CDR3nt: TGTGCCAGCAGTGAAGGGACAGGGTTTTATGGCTACAACTTC; CDR3aa: CASSEGTGFYGYNF
j_gene: TRBJ2-1; abundance: many; v_gene: TRBV7-2; d_gene: .; CDR3nt: TGTGCCAGCAGCTTTAGTACGCAGGGGGGTGAGCAGTTCTTC; CDR3aa: CASSFSTQGGEQFF
j_gene: TRBJ1-2; abundance: .; v_gene: TRBV27; d_gene: TRBD1; CDR3nt: TGTGCCAGCAGTTTACCGACAGGGCACGGCACCTTC; CDR3aa: CASSLPTGHGTF
j_gene: TRBJ2-7; abundance: .; v_gene: TRBV7-8; d_gene: TRBD2; CDR3nt: TGTGCCAGCAGCTCCAGTACAGGTAGCGGGACCTACGAGCAGTACTTC; CDR3aa: CASSSSTGSGTYEQYF
j_gene: TRBJ1-6; abundance: few; v_gene: TRBV20-1; d_gene: TRBD1; CDR3nt: TGCAGTGCTAGAGGGACAGGGGGCGGGGAAACTTCACCCCTCCACTTT; CDR3aa: CSARGTGGGETSPLHF
j_gene: TRBJ2-1; abundance: .; v_gene: TRBV13; d_gene: TRBD1; CDR3nt: TGTGCCAGCAGCTCCGGACAGGCCGATTCGTACAATGAGCAGTTCTTC; CDR3aa: CASSSGQADSYNEQFF
j_gene: TRBJ2-5; abundance: few; v_gene: TRBV2; d_gene: TRBD1; CDR3nt: TGTGCCAGCAGTGTTTTGAGGACAGGGGGAGAGACCCAGTACTTC; CDR3aa: CASSVLRTGGETQYF